This T cell receptor beta chain was found in a study of OX40 agonist ivuxolimab in advanced cancers. On the study more broadly: A mean age of about 56 years, range about 20 to 90, was recorded, and 70% to 85% were male. Partial responses occurred in Three dose-escalation patients, one with hepatocellular carcinoma and two with cutaneous melanoma. Whole-study findings and limits: Relative to CD4+ cells, CD8+ T cells on average had more expanded clones. Nonresponders, in some cases, also had low normalized T-cell clonal expansion.

Libraries were prepared by immunoSEQ multiplex PCR; TCRdb keeps only in-frame clonotypes and omits some of them. The table includes roughly 35,000 clones, approximately 72% detected once. As to this clone: Its antigen is as yet unknown.

Germline V gives CDR1 LNHDA, CDR2 SQIVND (reference sequence). The length of the CDR3 is 13 residues. Trimming took 4 bases from V and 5 from J; bases not matched to a gene: 3. The chain links TRBV19 to TRBJ1-2; 8 positions agree with TRBD1. This sample comprised CD4+ or CD8+ T cells sorted from blood, obtained in a trial of the OX40 agonist ivuxolimab. The TCR comes from an adult with an advanced solid tumor such as melanoma, head and neck, liver or kidney cancer. In nucleotides, the CDR3 is TGTGCCAGTAGTACAGGGGGCGCTTATGGCTACACCTTC. Translation gives CASSTGGAYGYTF.